This T cell receptor (beta chain) was observed in a study of cytomegalovirus exposure and HLA in healthy donors. General study points: Sequencing had likely introduced a cluster of highly shared sequence variants as an artifact. Trimming of TCR beta V- and J-genes showed a link, identified in a later analysis, to a missense DCLRE1C variant. Cytomegalovirus status, reportedly, was diagnosed with high specificity and sensitivity by the classifier. CMV serostatus was the sole immune exposure information available.

Note on this clone: Its antigen is not identified.

The germline V gene encodes CDR1 MNHEY and CDR2 SVGAGI. The CDR3 contains 13 residues. With V trimmed by 9 bases and J by 0 bases, 5 bases remained unmatched. The PCR was carried out with 60 Vbeta primers and 13 Jbeta primers. Measured with immunoSEQ multiplex PCR; TCRdb has only the in-frame clones, and not every one. The sample carries tens of thousands of clones, about 67% recorded once. The sample comprised PBMCs. The chain joins TRBV6-5 to TRBJ2-7, with 7 positions matching TRBD1. This receptor was obtained from a man aged 35 to 55 in good health and CMV-seropositive. CDR3: CASAQGPSYEQYF. CDR3 coding DNA: TGTGCCAGTGCACAGGGGCCCTCCTACGAGCAGTACTTC.